This T cell receptor (beta chain) originates from a study of OX40 agonist ivuxolimab in advanced cancers. Whole-study findings and limits: CD8+ T cells were the subset that, on average, had more expanded clones than CD4+.

Only one count was recorded for this clone. Its antigen is still unknown. The same CDR3 can be traced to other DNA sequences in this sample. CDR1 is SGHRS, CDR2 YFSETQ, per germline. The CDR3 contains 12 residues. V was pared by 0 bases and J by 2 bases, with 2 bases between. TCRdb's copy holds only in-frame clones and misses some; the assay was immunoSEQ multiplex PCR. The sample contains 30,000 to 45,000 clones, around four fifths of which appear only once. The chain couples TRBV5-1 to TRBJ2-5; D ambiguous. The source material was CD4+ or CD8+ T cells sorted from blood, sampled in a trial of the OX40 agonist ivuxolimab. This receptor was obtained from an adult with an advanced solid tumor such as melanoma, head and neck, liver or kidney cancer. The CDR3 region is CASSLVQETQYF. For the CDR3, the DNA is TGCGCCAGCAGCTTGGTACAAGAGACCCAGTACTTC.